A single sample is the source of the 27 T cell receptor beta chains below, sequenced in a study of T-cell reconstitution after alpha-beta-depleted transplantation in children. Unique molecular identifiers were incorporated during preparation of the TCRbeta library. TCRdb reprocessed the PCR reads via MiXCR and lists one record per CDR3 protein. The sample records around 420,000 distinct CDR3 sequences, roughly 17% being singletons. This specimen was PBMCs, mostly from graft donor cells, taken 360 days after TCRalphabeta/CD19-depleted stem cell transplant. The receptor source for this set is a boy in the first two years of life who had a stem cell transplant for Wiskott-Aldrich syndrome, so the T cells may come from the graft donor.

V usage is TRBV2 and J usage is TRBJ2-3; 7 bases fit TRBD2. Per the germline V gene, CDR1 is SNHLY and CDR2 is FYNNEI. The ends lost 3 bases at V and 8 bases at J; junction bases unmatched: 14. The CDR3 spans 16 residues. DNA of the CDR3: TGTGCCAGCAGTGATTTAGGCGGGAGAAGGACCCTTACGCAGTATTTT. Protein product: CASSDLGGRRTLTQYF.

The V gene is TRBV5-1, the J gene TRBJ2-1; no clear D. Per the germline V gene, CDR1 is SGHRS and CDR2 is YFSETQ. V dropped 0 bases and J dropped 9 bases, with 7 bases sitting between them. The CDR3 extends over 12 amino acids. CDR3 in DNA: TGCGCCAGCAGCTTGGGTCTGAGTGAGCAGTTCTTC. Protein sequence: CASSLGLSEQFF.

V is TRBV20-1 and J is TRBJ2-1, with TRBD2 identical over 9 bases. Germline V gene sequence: CDR1 DFQATT, CDR2 SNEGSKA (reference sequence). The CDR3 totals 13 residues. Here the CDR3 reads CSRLAAFYNEQFF. The CDR3 bases are TGCAGCAGACTAGCGGCTTTCTACAATGAGCAGTTCTTC.

In its sample, this clonotype was seen a few times. V gene TRBV4-1 combines with J gene TRBJ2-7, with D possibly being TRBD2 (6 bases). Germline V gene sequence: CDR1 MGHRA, CDR2 YSYEKL. The ends were cut back, 4 bases at V and 0 bases at J, with 16 bases in the middle. This CDR3 has 16 amino acids. The DNA for the CDR3 is TGCGCCAGCAGCCGGCCTGGGACTTCTAACTCCTACGAGCAGTACTTC. Amino acids: CASSRPGTSNSYEQYF.

Remarks on this clonotype: One end of the junction is discordant with germline, which a read error may explain. The rearrangement joins TRBV6-1 to TRBJ2-5; no firm D call. CDR3 length: 13 amino acids. CDR1 is MNHNS and CDR2 is SASEGT in the germline V gene. CDR3 in amino acids: CASREGSGETQYF. The DNA for the CDR3 is TGTGCCAGCAGAGAAGGGTCAGGAGAGACCCAGTACTTC.

Ten or more counts support this clonotype. The rearrangement joins TRBV20-1 to TRBJ2-7; 8 nucleotides align to TRBD2. J lost 0 bases, V lost 1 base, and 8 bases had no gene match. Germline CDR1 and CDR2: DFQATT and SNEGSKA (reference sequence). There are 16 residues in the CDR3. CDR3 DNA sequence: TGCAGTGCTAGAGTAAGGCGGGAGGATAGCTCCTACGAGCAGTACTTC. This codes for CSARVRREDSSYEQYF.

There are a few counts of this clonotype. The chain links TRBV20-1 to TRBJ2-5; D is perhaps TRBD1 or TRBD2 (5 bases each). Germline V gene sequence: CDR1 DFQATT, CDR2 SNEGSKA (reference sequence). The CDR3 runs 15 residues. Trimming removed 0 bases at V and 4 bases at J, with 15 bases between. In nucleotides, the CDR3 is TGCAGTGCTAGAGATCTTCGGGGAAGGGGAGAGACCCAGTACTTC. It yields the protein CSARDLRGRGETQYF.

A few counts support this clonotype. The chain couples TRBV10-3 to TRBJ1-6; 8 bases match TRBD1. CDR1 and CDR2 from the germline V gene are ENHRY and SYGVKD. This CDR3 has 16 residues. V gave up 3 bases and J gave up 6 bases; unmatched junction bases: 7. This CDR3 reads CAISDNRGWTNSPLHF. The CDR3 DNA sequence: TGTGCCATCAGTGATAACAGGGGGTGGACTAATTCACCCCTCCACTTT.

This clonotype was seen a handful of times. This sequence joins TRBV14 and TRBJ2-1; maybe TRBD1 (5 bases). The V gene lost 5 bases and the J gene lost 3 bases, with 8 bases spanning the gap. This CDR3 is 13 amino acids long. The germline CDR1 and CDR2 sequences are SGHDN and FVKESK. The CDR3 DNA reads as TGTGCCAGCAGCGGACACGACTACAATGAGCAGTTCTTC. Amino acid sequence: CASSGHDYNEQFF. The complete variable domain, with remaining parts taken from reference TRBV14 and TRBJ2-1, reads EAGVTQFPSHSVIEKGQTVTLRCDPISGHDNLYWYRRVMGKEIKFLLHFVKESKQDESGMPNNRFLAERTGGTYSTLKVQPAELEDSGVYFCASSGHDYNEQFFGPGTRLTVL.

This rearrangement joins TRBV6-5 to TRBJ1-1, with TRBD1 matching 7 bases. CDR3 length equals 12 residues. With 8 bases clipped from V and 8 bases from J, the junction kept 8 bases outside the gene matches. Germline V gene lookup returns CDR1 MNHEY and CDR2 SVGAGI. CDR3 loop: CASAAPGQEAFF. The DNA of the CDR3 is TGTGCCAGCGCTGCTCCGGGACAGGAAGCTTTCTTT.

The chain is built from TRBV4-3 and TRBJ2-1; 9 bases align to TRBD2. CDR1 and CDR2 from the germline V gene are LGHNA and YSLEER. The CDR3 extends over 16 amino acids. The trim removed 0 bases at V and 7 bases at J, leaving 7 bases unmatched. The CDR3, as DNA: TGCGCCAGCAGCCAAGAGGATAGCGGGAGAGGGAATGAGCAGTTCTTC. Protein sequence: CASSQEDSGRGNEQFF.

This clonotype was counted a few times. V gene TRBV2 combines with J gene TRBJ1-2; TRBD1 might be the D (6 bases). The CDR3 is 17 residues long. V was clipped by 6 bases and J by 0 bases, with 20 bases between them. The germline CDR1 and CDR2 sequences are SNHLY and FYNNEI. CDR3 amino acids: CASRDPVTGSTNYGYTF. The CDR3 region has the DNA TGTGCCAGCAGGGACCCCGTTACAGGGTCGACTAACTATGGCTACACCTTC.

This clonotype appeared a few times. The rearrangement joins TRBV2 to TRBJ1-6; tentatively, D is TRBD1 (5 bases). Germline V gene data show CDR1 as SNHLY and CDR2 as FYNNEI. There are 13 residues in the CDR3. Trimming stripped 7 bases from V and 5 bases from J, with 9 bases between. This chain's CDR3 is CASNDRNNSPLHF. CDR3 bases: TGTGCCAGCAACGACAGAAATAATTCACCCCTCCACTTT.

This clonotype showed up just a few times. V gene TRBV11-2 combines with J gene TRBJ2-7; TRBD2 aligns across 12 bases. After removal of 3 bases from V and 5 bases from J, the junction contained 8 bases not matched to a gene. The CDR3 is 16 amino acids. The germline V gene encodes CDR1 SGHAT and CDR2 FQNNGV. The CDR3 region has the DNA TGTGCCAGCAGCTTCAAGACTAGCGGGAGCGGTAACGAGCAGTACTTC. Protein sequence: CASSFKTSGSGNEQYF.

This clonotype was seen at least ten times. The V call is TRBV14, the J call TRBJ1-6; TRBD1 aligns across 8 bases. V lost 0 bases and J lost 10; bases outside the gene matches: 8. Germline CDR1 reads SGHDN; CDR2 reads FVKESK. The CDR3 has 16 amino acids. As DNA, the CDR3 is TGTGCCAGCAGCCAAGATCTCCCAGGGGGCATATCACCCCTCCACTTT. Its protein product is CASSQDLPGGISPLHF.

This clonotype came up a few times. The J gene is TRBJ2-1, the V gene TRBV3-1, with TRBD2 matching 10 bases. V shed 3 bases, J shed 5 bases, and the junction held 7 bases outside the gene matches. The germline V gene encodes CDR1 LGHDT and CDR2 YNNKEL (reference sequence). This CDR3 region has 16 residues. The CDR3 DNA sequence: TGTGCCAGCAGCCACTTCGGACTAGCGGTGAACAATGAGCAGTTCTTC. This encodes CASSHFGLAVNNEQFF.

This clonotype was counted between two and nine times. This chain joins TRBV18 and TRBJ2-6; 10 positions match TRBD1. Germline CDR1 reads KGHSH; CDR2 reads LQKENI. This CDR3 spans 19 amino acids. The ends lost 6 bases at V and 2 bases at J; junction bases unmatched: 13. CDR3 in amino acids: CASSNWPGQGVAGANVLTF. CDR3 bases: TGTGCCAGCTCTAATTGGCCCGGACAGGGGGTTGCTGGGGCCAACGTCCTGACTTTC.

This clonotype was seen a few times. The chain has TRBV6-5 and TRBJ1-2; 8 nucleotides agree with TRBD1. The CDR3 loop spans 13 amino acids. After removal of 6 bases from V and 6 bases from J, the junction contained 6 bases not matched to a gene. Germline V gene sequence: CDR1 MNHEY, CDR2 SVGAGI. The CDR3 region has the DNA TGTGCCAGCAGACGGACAGGGAATCATGGCTACACCTTC. This codes for CASRRTGNHGYTF.

This clonotype was counted ten times or more. The chain recombines TRBV12-3 or TRBV12-4 with TRBJ2-5; D assignment may be TRBD1 or TRBD2 (6 bases each). V lost 5 bases, J lost 5 bases, and 12 bases lay in between. This CDR3 contains 13 residues. CDR3 residues: CASSITGRETQYF. The CDR3 nucleotides read TGTGCCAGCAGTATTACAGGGAGGGAGACCCAGTACTTC.

This clonotype was seen repeatedly, ten times or more. At one end, the junction sequence differs from germline, possibly due to a read error. This chain connects TRBV5-1 to TRBJ2-5, with D unresolved. There are 13 residues in the CDR3. Germline V gene data show CDR1 as SGHRS and CDR2 as YFSETQ. The CDR3 loop reads CASSLRGQETQYF. The CDR3 nucleotides read TGTGCCAGCAGCTTGAGAGGTCAAGAGACCCAGTACTTC.

The J gene is TRBJ2-7, the V gene TRBV5-1; 12 bases agree with TRBD2. CDR1 SGHRS and CDR2 YFSETQ come from the germline V gene. The CDR3 spans 17 residues. Losses at the gene ends were 0 bases for V and 6 bases for J; bases not matched to a gene: 10. The CDR3 loop is CASSLALGLAGISEQYF. CDR3 DNA sequence: TGCGCCAGCAGCTTGGCCCTGGGACTAGCGGGTATCTCCGAGCAGTACTTC. Full variable domain (missing parts from reference TRBV5-1 and TRBJ2-7): KAGVTQTPRYLIKTRGQQVTLSCSPISGHRSVSWYQQTPGQGLQFLFEYFSETQRNKGNFPGRFSGRQFSNSRSEMNVSTLELGDSALYLCASSLALGLAGISEQYFGPGTRLTVT.

This clonotype was detected only a few times. The chain carries TRBV20-1 and TRBJ2-7; no clear D gene. Germline CDR1 DFQATT, CDR2 SNEGSKA (reference sequence). Trimming took 0 bases from V and 6 from J, leaving 15 bases between them. The CDR3 is made up of 14 amino acids. The CDR3: CSARDIKRPAEQYF. The CDR3 coding sequence is TGCAGTGCTAGAGATATTAAACGGCCAGCCGAGCAGTACTTC.

This clonotype turned up a few times. V is TRBV10-3 and J is TRBJ2-3, with a possible D match to TRBD1 (6 bases). Germline V gene lookup returns CDR1 ENHRY and CDR2 SYGVKD. Deletions cut 5 bases from V and 3 bases from J, with 12 bases between. The CDR3 is made up of 14 amino acids. The CDR3 DNA follows: TGTGCCATCAGTCAGGGGAGTCGGACAGATACGCAGTATTTT. Its translation: CAISQGSRTDTQYF.

The chain combines TRBV5-1 with TRBJ2-5, with a tentative D call TRBD1 (6 bases). Germline CDR1 SGHRS, CDR2 YFSETQ. V lost 5 bases, J lost 5 bases, and 16 bases lay in between. CDR3 length: 14 amino acids. Here the CDR3 reads CASSSTGSVETQYF. CDR3 bases: TGCGCCAGCAGTTCTACAGGGTCGGTTGAGACCCAGTACTTC.

The chain recombines TRBV27 with TRBJ1-5, with D possibly TRBD1 on 6 matching bases. Trimming cost V 5 bases and J 3 bases, with 11 bases left between them. The CDR3 totals 14 residues. The germline CDR1 and CDR2 sequences are MNHEY and SMNVEV (reference sequence). CDR3 region: CASSPGALNQPQHF. Written as DNA, the CDR3 is TGTGCCAGCAGTCCAGGGGCCCTCAATCAGCCCCAGCATTTT.

This clonotype was counted only a few times. As DNA, the CDR3 is TGCGCCAGCAGCCATTACACGGGACAGCCCTACGAGCAGTACTTC. Its translation: CASSHYTGQPYEQYF. This chain links TRBV5-1 with TRBJ2-7, with 7 bases matching TRBD1. The CDR3 is 15 residues long. V shed 4 bases and J 2 bases; nucleotides not matched to a gene: 9. Germline values: CDR1 SGHRS, CDR2 YFSETQ.

The sample holds many counts of this clonotype. The V gene is TRBV29-1, the J gene TRBJ2-3; D call uncertain. The CDR3 covers 14 residues. Germline values: CDR1 SQVTM, CDR2 ANQGSEA. Trimming left V 3 bases short and J 0 bases short, with 10 bases between. CDR3: CSVETYFSTDTQYF. The CDR3 bases are TGCAGCGTTGAGACTTATTTTAGCACAGATACGCAGTATTTT.